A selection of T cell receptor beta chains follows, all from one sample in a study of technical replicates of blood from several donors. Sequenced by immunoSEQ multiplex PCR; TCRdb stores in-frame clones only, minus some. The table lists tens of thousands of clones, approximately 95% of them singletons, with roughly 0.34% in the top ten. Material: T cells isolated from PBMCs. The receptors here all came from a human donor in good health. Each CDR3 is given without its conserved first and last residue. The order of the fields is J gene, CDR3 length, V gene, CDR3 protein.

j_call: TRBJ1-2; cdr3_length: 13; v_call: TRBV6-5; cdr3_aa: ASSYGTGTIYGYT
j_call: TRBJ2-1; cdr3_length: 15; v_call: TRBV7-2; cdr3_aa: ASSLLIIAGAYNEQF
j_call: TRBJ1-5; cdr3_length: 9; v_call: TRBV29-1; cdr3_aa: SAGDAQPQH
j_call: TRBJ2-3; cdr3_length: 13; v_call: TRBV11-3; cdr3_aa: ASSPDRGRADTQY
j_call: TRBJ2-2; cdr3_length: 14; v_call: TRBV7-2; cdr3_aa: ASSQLSGSGTGELF
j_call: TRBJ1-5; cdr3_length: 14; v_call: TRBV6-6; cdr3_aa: AADPAADYSNQPQH
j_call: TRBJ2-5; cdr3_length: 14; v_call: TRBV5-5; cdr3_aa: ASSLRLAGVLETQY
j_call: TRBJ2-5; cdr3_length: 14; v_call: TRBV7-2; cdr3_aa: ASSDLLAGVEETQY
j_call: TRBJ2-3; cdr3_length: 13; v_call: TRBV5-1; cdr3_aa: ASSLSSGNQDTQY
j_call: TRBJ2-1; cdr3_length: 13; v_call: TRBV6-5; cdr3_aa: ASSYRDSRYNEQF
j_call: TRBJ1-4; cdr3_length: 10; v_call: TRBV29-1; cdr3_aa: SSREGTGKLF
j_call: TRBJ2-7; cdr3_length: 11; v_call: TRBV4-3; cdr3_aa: ASSLSFADEQY
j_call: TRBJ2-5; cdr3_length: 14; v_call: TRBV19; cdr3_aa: ASSIVASGVQETQY
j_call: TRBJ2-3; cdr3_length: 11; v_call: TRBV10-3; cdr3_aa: AIKQGSKDTQY
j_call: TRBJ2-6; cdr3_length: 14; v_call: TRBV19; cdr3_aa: ASNLGGISGANVLT
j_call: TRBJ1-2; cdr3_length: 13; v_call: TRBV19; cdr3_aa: ASKSTGIKNYGYT
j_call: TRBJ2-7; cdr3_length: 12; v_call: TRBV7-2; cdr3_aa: ASSLGQGFYEQY
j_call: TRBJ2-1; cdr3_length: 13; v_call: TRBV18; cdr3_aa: ASSAGTSDRNEQF
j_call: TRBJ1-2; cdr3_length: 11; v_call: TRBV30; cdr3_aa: ATEGRANYGYT
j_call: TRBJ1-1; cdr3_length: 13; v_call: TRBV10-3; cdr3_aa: AISDGPGSLGEAF
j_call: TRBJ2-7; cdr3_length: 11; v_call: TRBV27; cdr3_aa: ASREGASYEQY
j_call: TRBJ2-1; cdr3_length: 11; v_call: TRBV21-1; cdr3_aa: ASSHLSSDEQF
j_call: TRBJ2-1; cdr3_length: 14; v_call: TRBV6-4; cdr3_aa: ASNRLGQGARNEQF
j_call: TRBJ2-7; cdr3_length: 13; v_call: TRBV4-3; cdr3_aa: ASSLVGQPLREQY
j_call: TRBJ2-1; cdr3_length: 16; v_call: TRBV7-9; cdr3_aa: ASSLGLAGGSSYNEQF
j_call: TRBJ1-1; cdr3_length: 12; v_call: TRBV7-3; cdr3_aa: ASSLSGTAREAF
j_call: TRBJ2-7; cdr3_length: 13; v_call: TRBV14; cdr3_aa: ASSYFGTGDNEQY
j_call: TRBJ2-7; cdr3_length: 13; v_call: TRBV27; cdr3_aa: ASSPGLASDEEQY
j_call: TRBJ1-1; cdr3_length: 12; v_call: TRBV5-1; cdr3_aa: ASSQTTEELGAF
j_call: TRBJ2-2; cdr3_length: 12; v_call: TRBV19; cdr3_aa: ASSRGGNTGELF
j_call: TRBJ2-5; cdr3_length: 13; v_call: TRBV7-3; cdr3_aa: ASSFEAGGIETQY
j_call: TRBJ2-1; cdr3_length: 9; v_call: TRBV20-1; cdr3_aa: SATGGLLQF
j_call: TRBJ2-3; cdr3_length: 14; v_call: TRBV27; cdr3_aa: ASSSIATRRTDTQY
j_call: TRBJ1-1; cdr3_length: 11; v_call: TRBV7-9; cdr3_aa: ASSLPRDTEAF
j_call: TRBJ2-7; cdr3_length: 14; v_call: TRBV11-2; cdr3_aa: ASSRGTGGISYEQY
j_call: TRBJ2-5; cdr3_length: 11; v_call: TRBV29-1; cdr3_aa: SIRTGGAETQY
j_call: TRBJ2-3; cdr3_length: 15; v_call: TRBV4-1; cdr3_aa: ASSQDRAYPRWDTQY
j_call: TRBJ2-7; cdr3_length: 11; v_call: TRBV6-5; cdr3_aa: ASRQSGSYEQY
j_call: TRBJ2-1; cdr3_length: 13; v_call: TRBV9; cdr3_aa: ASSVGTSGNNEQF